This T cell receptor beta chain derives from a study of post-analysis software for immune sequencing data. Study information: Both relapsing-remitting and secondary progressive multiple sclerosis featured among the disease courses, as did progressive-relapsing multiple sclerosis. General observations from the study: Patients showed TRBV5-6, TRBV5-1 and TRBV20-1 among a few TRBV segments more frequent than in controls. The study found significantly lower normalized Chao1 diversity in multiple sclerosis patients than in controls.

Sequencing libraries made from TCR beta cDNA carried unique molecular identifiers. Yield was approximately 500,000 cDNA molecules from around 0.96 to 9.9 million T cells. MiXCR, run by TCRdb on the PCR reads, gives a single entry per CDR3 protein. The sample lists 800,000 to 950,000 distinct CDR3 sequences; about 53% were seen once. As regards this clonotype: Its target is not known.

CDR1 SGHRS and CDR2 YFSETQ come from the germline V gene. The length of the CDR3 is 15 residues. Trimming took 0 bases from V and 7 from J; bases not matched to a gene: 7. The sample consisted of blood. V and J are TRBV5-1 and TRBJ2-7, with 10 positions matching TRBD2. The clonotype comes from a girl aged 10 to 17 with multiple sclerosis. CDR3: CASSLAAGGPNEQYF. For the CDR3, the DNA is TGCGCCAGCAGCTTGGCAGCGGGAGGGCCCAATGAGCAGTACTTC.